This entry concerns a single T cell receptor beta chain. These data originate in a study of T cell repertoires in cytomegalovirus infection. Germline V gives CDR1 SGHAT, CDR2 FQNNGV. The CDR3 runs to 15 residues. V trimming: 6 bases; J trimming: 4 bases; junction bases outside the gene matches: 10. TCRdb fed the reads into MiXCR, producing one record per CDR3 protein. Counted here are some 180,000 distinct CDR3 sequences, about 21% occurring once; the ten biggest clones make up around 3.1%. The chain joins TRBV11-2 to TRBJ2-5; 8 nucleotides agree with TRBD1. This sequence was found in a human donor in good health (CMV status not recorded). Some clones in this sample may be carry-over from other donors' samples. Sequencing was performed on PBMCs. As DNA, the CDR3 is TGTGCCAGCAGTATAGGACAGGGCGGGCGAGAGACCCAGTACTTC. This sequence encodes CASSIGQGGRETQYF.